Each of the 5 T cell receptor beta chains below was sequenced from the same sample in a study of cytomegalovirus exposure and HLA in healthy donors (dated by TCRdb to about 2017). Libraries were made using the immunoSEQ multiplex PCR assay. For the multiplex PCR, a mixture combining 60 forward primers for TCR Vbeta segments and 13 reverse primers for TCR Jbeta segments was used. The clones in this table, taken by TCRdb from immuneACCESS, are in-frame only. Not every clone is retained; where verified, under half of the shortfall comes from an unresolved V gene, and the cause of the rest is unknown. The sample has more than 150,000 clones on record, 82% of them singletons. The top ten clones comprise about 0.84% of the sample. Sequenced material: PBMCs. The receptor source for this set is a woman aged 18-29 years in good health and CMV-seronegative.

The CDR3 DNA sequence: TGTGCCAGCAGCGGGGACAGAGATAATTCACCCCTCCACTTT. Protein product: CASSGDRDNSPLHF. The chain is built from TRBV7-9 and TRBJ1-6; TRBD1 matches 7 bases. The V gene end was trimmed by 5 bases and the J gene end by 5 bases; junction bases not matched to a gene: 3. Germline assignment: CDR1 SEHNR and CDR2 FQNEAQ (reference sequence). This CDR3 region has 14 residues. Using reference TRBV7-9 and TRBJ1-6 for the parts outside the CDR3, the full variable domain is DTGVSQNPRHKITKRGQNVTFRCDPISEHNRLYWYRQTLGQGPEFLTYFQNEAQLEKSRLLSDRFSAERPKGSFSTLEIQRTEQGDSAMYLCASSGDRDNSPLHFGNGTRLTVT.

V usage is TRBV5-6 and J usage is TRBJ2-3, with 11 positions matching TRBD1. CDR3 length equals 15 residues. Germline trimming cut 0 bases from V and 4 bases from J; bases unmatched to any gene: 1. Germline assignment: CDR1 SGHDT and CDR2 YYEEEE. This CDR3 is CASSLGTGGADTQYF. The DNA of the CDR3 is TGTGCCAGCAGCTTGGGGACAGGGGGCGCAGATACGCAGTATTTT.

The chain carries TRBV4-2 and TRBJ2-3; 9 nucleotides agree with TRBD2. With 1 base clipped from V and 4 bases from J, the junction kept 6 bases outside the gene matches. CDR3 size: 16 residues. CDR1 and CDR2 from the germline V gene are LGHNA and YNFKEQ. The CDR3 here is CASSQVVSGRADTQYF. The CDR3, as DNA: TGTGCCAGCAGCCAAGTGGTTAGCGGGAGAGCAGATACGCAGTATTTT.

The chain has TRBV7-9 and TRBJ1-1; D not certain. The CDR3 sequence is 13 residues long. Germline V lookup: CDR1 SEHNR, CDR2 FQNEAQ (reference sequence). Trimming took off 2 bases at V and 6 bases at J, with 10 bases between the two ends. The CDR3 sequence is CASSLRGYPEAFF. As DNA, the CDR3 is TGTGCCAGCAGCTTACGAGGTTACCCTGAAGCTTTCTTT.

CDR3 sequence: CASSFQGAVTQYF. CDR3 DNA sequence: TGTGCCAGCAGCTTCCAGGGCGCCGTTACGCAGTATTTT. The chain carries TRBV11-1 and TRBJ2-3, with D possibly TRBD1 on 5 matching bases. The CDR3 consists of 13 residues. The V end lost 3 bases, the J end lost 8 bases, and 12 bases lay between the germline ends. Germline CDR1 reads SGHAT; CDR2 reads FQDESV (reference sequence).